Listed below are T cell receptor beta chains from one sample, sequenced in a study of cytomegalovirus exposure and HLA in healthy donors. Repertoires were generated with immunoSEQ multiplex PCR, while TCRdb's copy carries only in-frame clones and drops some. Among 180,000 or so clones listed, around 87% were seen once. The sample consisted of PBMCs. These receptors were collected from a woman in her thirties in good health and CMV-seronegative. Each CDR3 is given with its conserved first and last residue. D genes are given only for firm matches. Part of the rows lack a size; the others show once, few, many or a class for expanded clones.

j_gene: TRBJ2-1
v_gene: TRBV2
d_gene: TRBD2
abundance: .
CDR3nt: TGTGCCAGCAGTGAACGTCTAGCGGGGGGGAATGAGCAGTTCTTC
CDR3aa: CASSERLAGGNEQFF

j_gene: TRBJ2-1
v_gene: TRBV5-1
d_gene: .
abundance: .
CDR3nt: TGCGCCAGCAGCGTGGTGGCGGATTCCTACAATGAGCAGTTCTTC
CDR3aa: CASSVVADSYNEQFF

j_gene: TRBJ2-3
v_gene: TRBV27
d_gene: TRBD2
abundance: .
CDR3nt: TGTGCCAGCAGCTACGGGGGGGGTACAGATACGCAGTATTTT
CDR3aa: CASSYGGGTDTQYF

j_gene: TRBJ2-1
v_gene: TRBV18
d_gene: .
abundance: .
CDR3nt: TGTGCCAGCTCACCCACCGTTGGGCTAAAGAATGAGCAGTTCTTC
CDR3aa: CASSPTVGLKNEQFF

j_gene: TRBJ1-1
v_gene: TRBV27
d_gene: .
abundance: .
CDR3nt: TGTGCCAGCAGTTTTGGCGCGACAGGAGAAGCTTTCTTT
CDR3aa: CASSFGATGEAFF

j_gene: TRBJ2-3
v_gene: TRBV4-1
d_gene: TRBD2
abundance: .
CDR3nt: TGCGCCAGCAGCCATCTAGCGGGGGGGCTTACAGATACGCAGTATTTT
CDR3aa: CASSHLAGGLTDTQYF

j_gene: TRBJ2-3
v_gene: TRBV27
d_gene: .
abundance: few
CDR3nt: TGTGCCAGCAGAAGGAGGCCGGGCACCACAGATACGCAGTATTTT
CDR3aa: CASRRRPGTTDTQYF

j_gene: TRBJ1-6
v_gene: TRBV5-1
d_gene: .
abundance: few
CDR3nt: TGCGCCAGCAGCTTGCGAACAGCTTCACCCCTCCACTTT
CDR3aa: CASSLRTASPLHF

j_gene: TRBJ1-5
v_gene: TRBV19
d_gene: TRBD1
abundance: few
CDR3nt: TGTGCCAGTAGCACGGACAGGAGCCCGTATCAGCCCCAGCATTTT
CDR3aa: CASSTDRSPYQPQHF

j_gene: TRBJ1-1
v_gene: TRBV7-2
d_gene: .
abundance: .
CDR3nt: TGTGCCAGCAGACTCGACACGAACACTGAAGCTTTCTTT
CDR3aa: CASRLDTNTEAFF